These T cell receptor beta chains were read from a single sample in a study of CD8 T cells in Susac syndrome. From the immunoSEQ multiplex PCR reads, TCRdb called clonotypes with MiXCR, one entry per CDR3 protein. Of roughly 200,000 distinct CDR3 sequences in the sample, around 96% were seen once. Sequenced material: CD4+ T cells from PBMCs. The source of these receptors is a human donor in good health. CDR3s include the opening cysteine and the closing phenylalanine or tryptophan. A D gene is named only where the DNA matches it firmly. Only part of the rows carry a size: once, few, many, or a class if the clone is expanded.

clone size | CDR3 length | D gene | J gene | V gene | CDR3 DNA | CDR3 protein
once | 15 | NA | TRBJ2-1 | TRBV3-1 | TGTGCCAGCAGCCAACTTCGGGCTAGACGCAATGAGCAGTTCTTC | CASSQLRARRNEQFF
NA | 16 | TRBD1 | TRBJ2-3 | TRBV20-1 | TGCAGTGCTAGAGATCCGACAGGGGGCTTGTCAGATACGCAGTATTTT | CSARDPTGGLSDTQYF
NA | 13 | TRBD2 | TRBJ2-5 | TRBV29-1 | TGCAGCGGCCTCTTAGCGGGACCGGAGACCCAGTACTTC | CSGLLAGPETQYF
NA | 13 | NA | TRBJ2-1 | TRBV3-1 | TGTGCCAGCAGCCAATTTGGACTGAGAGAGCAGTTCTTC | CASSQFGLREQFF
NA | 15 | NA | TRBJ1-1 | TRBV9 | TGTGCCAGCAGCGTATTATCCTCAATGAACACTGAAGCTTTCTTT | CASSVLSSMNTEAFF
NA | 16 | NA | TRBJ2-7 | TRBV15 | TGTGCCACCAGCAGAGACCCCAAGGGAAGGGGCGGCGAGCAGTACTTC | CATSRDPKGRGGEQYF
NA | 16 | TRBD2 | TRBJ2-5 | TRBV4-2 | TGTGCCAGCAGCCCCTTAATTAGCGGGATCCAAGAGACCCAGTACTTC | CASSPLISGIQETQYF
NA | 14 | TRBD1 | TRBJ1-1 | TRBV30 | TGTGCCTGGAGTAGCACAGGGGGGCACACTGAAGCTTTCTTT | CAWSSTGGHTEAFF
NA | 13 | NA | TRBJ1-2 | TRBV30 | TGTGCCTGGAGACGGACGTCCGATCATGGCTACACCTTC | CAWRRTSDHGYTF
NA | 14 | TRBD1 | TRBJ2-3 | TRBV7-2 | TGTGCCAGCAGCCCGACAGGGAAGACAGATACGCAGTATTTT | CASSPTGKTDTQYF
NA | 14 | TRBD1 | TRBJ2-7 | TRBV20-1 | TGCAGTGCTAGAGACCGGACAGGGGTATTCGAGCAGTACTTC | CSARDRTGVFEQYF
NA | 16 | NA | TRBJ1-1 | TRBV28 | TGTGCCAGCAGTCGTCCAGGACTGTCGCTTGAAACTGAAGCTTTCTTT | CASSRPGLSLETEAFF
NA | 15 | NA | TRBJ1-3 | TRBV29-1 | TGCAGCGTTGAAATGGCCTGGCAGGGTAGGAACACCATATATTTT | CSVEMAWQGRNTIYF
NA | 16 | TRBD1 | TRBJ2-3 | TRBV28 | TGTGCCAGCAGTTCTCCCGGGACAGGGATAACAGATACGCAGTATTTT | CASSSPGTGITDTQYF
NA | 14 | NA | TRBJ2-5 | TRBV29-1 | TGCAGCGTTGGTAGGACGGTGTTGCAAGAGACCCAGTACTTC | CSVGRTVLQETQYF
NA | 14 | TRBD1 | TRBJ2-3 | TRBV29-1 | TGCAGCGCCGGACAGGGCGGGAGCACAGATACGCAGTATTTT | CSAGQGGSTDTQYF
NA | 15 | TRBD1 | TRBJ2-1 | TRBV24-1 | TGTGCCACCGCGAGTAGGGACAGGGCCTACAATGAGCAGTTCTTC | CATASRDRAYNEQFF
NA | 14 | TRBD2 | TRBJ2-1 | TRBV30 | TGTGCCTGGAGCAGCGGGAGAAACTACAATGAGCAGTTCTTC | CAWSSGRNYNEQFF
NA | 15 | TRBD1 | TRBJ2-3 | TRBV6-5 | TGTGCCAGCAGTTTGGTTGGACAGGGGGCTGATACGCAGTATTTT | CASSLVGQGADTQYF
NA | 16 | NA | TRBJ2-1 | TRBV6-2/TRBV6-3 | TGTGCCAGCAGTTCGATGATGCAGGGGCCTTCTACCGAGCAGTTCTTC | CASSSMMQGPSTEQFF
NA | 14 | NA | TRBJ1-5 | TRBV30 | TGTGCCTGGAGCATCGAACCTTACAATCAGCCCCAGCATTTT | CAWSIEPYNQPQHF
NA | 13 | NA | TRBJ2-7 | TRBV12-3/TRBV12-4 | TGTGCCAGCAGCCGCCGGACAAACTACGAGCAGTACTTC | CASSRRTNYEQYF
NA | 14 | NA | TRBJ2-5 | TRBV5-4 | TGTGCCAGCAGCTCGGACGGCGGCGCAGAGACCCAGTACTTC | CASSSDGGAETQYF
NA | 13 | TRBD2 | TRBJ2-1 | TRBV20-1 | TGCAGTCCGGGACTAGCGGCCAACAATGAGCAGTTCTTC | CSPGLAANNEQFF
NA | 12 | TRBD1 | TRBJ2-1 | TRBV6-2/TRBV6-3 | TGTGCCAGCAGCCAGGGGGCTGGGGAGCAGTTCTTC | CASSQGAGEQFF
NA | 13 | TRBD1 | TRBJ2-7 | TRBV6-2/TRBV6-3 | TGTGCCAGCAGTTACGACAGGGGATACGAGCAGTACTTC | CASSYDRGYEQYF
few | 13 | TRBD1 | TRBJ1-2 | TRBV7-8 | TGTGCCAGCAGCCCGACAGGGAACTATGGCTACACCTTC | CASSPTGNYGYTF
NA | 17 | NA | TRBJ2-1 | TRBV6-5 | TGTGCCAGCAGTTCCGAGAACCTAGCAGCTTACTACAATGAGCAGTTCTTC | CASSSENLAAYYNEQFF
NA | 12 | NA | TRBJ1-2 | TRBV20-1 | TGCAGTGCCCACCAAGGGGTGGGTGGCTACACCTTC | CSAHQGVGGYTF
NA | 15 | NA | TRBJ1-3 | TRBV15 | TGTGCCACCAGCAGAGACGGGGCAGGTGGAAACACCATATATTTT | CATSRDGAGGNTIYF
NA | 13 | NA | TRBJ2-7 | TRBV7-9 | TGTGCCAGCAGCTTAGCGGAGATAGGGGCGCAGTACTTC | CASSLAEIGAQYF
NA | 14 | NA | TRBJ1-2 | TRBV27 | TGTGCCAGCAGTGTTGACAGCCAGGGCTATGGCTACACCTTC | CASSVDSQGYGYTF
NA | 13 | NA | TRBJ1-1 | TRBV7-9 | TGTGCCAGCAGCTTAATCCTAGGCACTGAAGCTTTCTTT | CASSLILGTEAFF
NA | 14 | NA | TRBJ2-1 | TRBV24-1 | TGTGCCACCAGTGACTACAGGGACTCGAATGAGCAGTTCTTC | CATSDYRDSNEQFF
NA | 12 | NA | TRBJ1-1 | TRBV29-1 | TGCAGCGTTTGTCCGCGGGCCACTGAAGCTTTCTTT | CSVCPRATEAFF
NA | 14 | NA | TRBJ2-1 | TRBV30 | TGTGCCTGGAGTAGGGGGAGTTCCTACAATGAGCAGTTCTTC | CAWSRGSSYNEQFF
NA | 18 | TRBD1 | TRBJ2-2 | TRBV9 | TGTGCCAGCAGCGTAGGGCATCCGGGACAGGGGAACACCGGGGAGCTGTTTTTT | CASSVGHPGQGNTGELFF
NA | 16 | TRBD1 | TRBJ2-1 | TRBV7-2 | TGTGCCAGCAGCCGCGACAGGGGTTCGGCCTACAATGAGCAGTTCTTC | CASSRDRGSAYNEQFF
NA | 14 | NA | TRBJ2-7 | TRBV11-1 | TGTGCCAGCAGCCTCGATCGCCGAGTTTACGAGCAGTACTTC | CASSLDRRVYEQYF
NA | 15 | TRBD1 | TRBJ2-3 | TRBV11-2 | TGTGCCAGCAGCTTGGACAGGGTTGGGACAGATACGCAGTATTTT | CASSLDRVGTDTQYF
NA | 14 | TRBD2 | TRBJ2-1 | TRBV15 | TGTGCCACCAGCGGGGGACTAGCCTACAATGAGCAGTTCTTC | CATSGGLAYNEQFF
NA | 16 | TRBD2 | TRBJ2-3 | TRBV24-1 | TGTGCCACCAGTGACACTAGCGGGAGGGTTCCGGATACGCAGTATTTT | CATSDTSGRVPDTQYF
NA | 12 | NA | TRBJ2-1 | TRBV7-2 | TGTGCCAGCAGCTCCTTGGGAAATGAGCAGTTCTTC | CASSSLGNEQFF
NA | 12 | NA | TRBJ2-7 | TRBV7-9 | TGTGCCAGCAGCTTAGAAGGGGGGAAGCAGTACTTC | CASSLEGGKQYF
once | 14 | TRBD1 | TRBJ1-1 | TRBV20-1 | TGCAGTGCTAGAGATCGGACAGGGGTTACTGAAGCTTTCTTT | CSARDRTGVTEAFF
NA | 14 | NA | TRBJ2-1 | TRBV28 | TGTGCCAGCAGTCCCTTGGGCTCCTACAATGAGCAGTTCTTC | CASSPLGSYNEQFF
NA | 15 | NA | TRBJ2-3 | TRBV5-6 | TGTGCCAGCAGCCCCTGGACAGTCGACACAGATACGCAGTATTTT | CASSPWTVDTDTQYF
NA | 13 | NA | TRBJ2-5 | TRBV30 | TGTGCCTGGATGGGCAGGGGATTAGGGACCCAGTACTTC | CAWMGRGLGTQYF
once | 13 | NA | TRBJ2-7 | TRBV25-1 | TGTGCCAGCAGTGGAGGACGGATCTACGAGCAGTACTTC | CASSGGRIYEQYF
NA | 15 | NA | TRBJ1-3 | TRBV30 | TGTGCCTGGCGGGAGCCGGCTACTTCTGGAAACACCATATATTTT | CAWREPATSGNTIYF
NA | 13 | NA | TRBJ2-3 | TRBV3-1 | TGTGCCAGCAGCCCCTCAGGGGCGGATACGCAGTATTTT | CASSPSGADTQYF
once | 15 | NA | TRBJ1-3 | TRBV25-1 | TGTGCCAGCAGTGTTACAGGATCCTCTGAAAACACCATATATTTT | CASSVTGSSENTIYF
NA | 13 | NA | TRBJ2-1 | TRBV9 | TGTGCCAGCAGCCGGGACATCTACAATGAGCAGTTCTTC | CASSRDIYNEQFF
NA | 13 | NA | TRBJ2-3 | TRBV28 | TGTGCCAGCAGTCCCCAGTACACAGATACGCAGTATTTT | CASSPQYTDTQYF
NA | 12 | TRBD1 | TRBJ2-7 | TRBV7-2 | TGTGCCAGCAGCTGGGGACAGGGCGAGCAGTACTTC | CASSWGQGEQYF
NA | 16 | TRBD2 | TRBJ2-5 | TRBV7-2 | TGTGCCAGCAGTTCAAGACTAGCGGGAGGGCTGGAGACCCAGTACTTC | CASSSRLAGGLETQYF
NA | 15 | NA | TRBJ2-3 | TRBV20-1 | TGCAGTGCGCGAGACGGCTCGGAGTACACAGATACGCAGTATTTT | CSARDGSEYTDTQYF
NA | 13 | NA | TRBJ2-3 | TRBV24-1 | TGTGCCACCAGTGATTTCCAGCGAGATACGCAGTATTTT | CATSDFQRDTQYF